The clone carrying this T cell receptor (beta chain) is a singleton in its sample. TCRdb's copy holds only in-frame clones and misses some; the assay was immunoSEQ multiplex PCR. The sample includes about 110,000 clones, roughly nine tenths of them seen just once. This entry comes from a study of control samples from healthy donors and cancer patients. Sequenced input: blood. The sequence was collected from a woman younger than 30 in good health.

The CDR3 is CASSLDSTNEKLFF. Written as DNA, the CDR3 is TGTGCCAGCAGCTTGGATTCAACTAATGAAAAACTGTTTTTT. The chain combines TRBV7-2 with TRBJ1-4; D unclear. Germline CDR1 is SGHTA and CDR2 is FQGNSA. This CDR3 is built from 14 residues. The ends were cut back, 3 bases at V and 0 bases at J, with 5 bases in the middle.